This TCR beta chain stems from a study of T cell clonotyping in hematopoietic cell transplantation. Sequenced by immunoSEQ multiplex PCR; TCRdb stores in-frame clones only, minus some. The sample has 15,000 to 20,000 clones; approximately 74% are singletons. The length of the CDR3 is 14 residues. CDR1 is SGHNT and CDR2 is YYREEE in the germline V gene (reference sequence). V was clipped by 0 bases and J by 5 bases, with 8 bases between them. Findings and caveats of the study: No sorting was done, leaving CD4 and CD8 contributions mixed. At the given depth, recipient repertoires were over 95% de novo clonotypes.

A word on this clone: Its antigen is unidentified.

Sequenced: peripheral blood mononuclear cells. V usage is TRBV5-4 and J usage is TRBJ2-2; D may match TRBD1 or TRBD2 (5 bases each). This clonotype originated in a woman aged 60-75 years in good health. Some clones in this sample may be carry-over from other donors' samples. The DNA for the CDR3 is TGTGCCAGCAGCTTGGGAGGGGAGACCGGGGAGCTGTTTTTT. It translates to CASSLGGETGELFF.